The table lists the clone carrying this T cell receptor beta chain with a few counts. Transcripts of RNA were the source for amplifying TCR beta CDR3 regions. Second-round multiplex PCR came after a first-round RT-PCR that employed HTBI primers. One entry per CDR3 protein, called by TCRdb with MiXCR from the multiplex PCR reads. The data contain about 740,000 distinct CDR3 sequences, around 40% of them seen just once; the ten biggest clones take up 40% to 55%. The data were taken from a study of Graves' ophthalmopathy and Graves' hyperthyroidism. Sequencing was carried out using peripheral blood. This TCR came from an adult man with Graves' ophthalmopathy.

CDR3 loop: CASSLGQGKVAGNTIYF. The CDR3 DNA sequence: TGTGCCAGCAGCTTAGGCCAGGGAAAGGTGGCTGGAAACACCATATATTTT. The V gene is TRBV7-8, the J gene TRBJ1-3; possible D gene TRBD1, 5 bases. The germline V gene has CDR1 SGHVS and CDR2 FQNEAQ. The CDR3 length is 17 residues. V was clipped by 1 base and J by 2 bases, with 15 bases between them.